This record concerns one TCR beta chain sequence. Use of 60 Vbeta and 13 Jbeta primers characterized the PCR. Sequencing used immunoSEQ multiplex PCR; TCRdb keeps in-frame clones, though not all of them. The sample has tens of thousands of clones. The data are from a study of cytomegalovirus exposure and HLA in healthy donors. Sequenced sample: PBMCs. The clonotype originates from a woman in her forties or fifties in good health and CMV-seropositive.

The CDR3 protein is CASSNTGFGYTF. The CDR3 DNA reads as TGTGCCAGCAGCAATACAGGTTTTGGCTACACCTTC. V gene TRBV11-2 combines with J gene TRBJ1-2, with a possible D match to TRBD1 (5 bases). V was pared by 5 bases and J by 7 bases, with 11 bases between. The CDR3 is 12 amino acids. CDR1 is SGHAT, CDR2 FQNNGV, per germline. Using reference TRBV11-2 and TRBJ1-2 for the parts outside the CDR3, the full variable domain is EAGVAQSPRYKIIEKRQSVAFWCNPISGHATLYWYQQILGQGPKLLIQFQNNGVVDDSQLPKDRFSAERLKGVDSTLKIQPAKLEDSAVYLCASSNTGFGYTFGSGTRLTVV.